These T cell receptor beta chains were read from a single sample in a study of blood T cell repertoires in COVID-19. Data came from immunoSEQ multiplex PCR; TCRdb stores just in-frame clones and leaves some out. The sample records 130,000 or so clones, more than 75% being singletons. The specimen sequenced was peripheral blood. The receptors here all came from a man aged 50 to 60 with active COVID-19. The CDR3 runs from the conserved cysteine through the conserved F or W. Not every row has a clone size; where given, it reads once, few, many or a size class.

j_call clone_size v_call cdr3_aa
TRBJ2-2 - TRBV5-4 CASSVLAGGPKTGELFF
TRBJ2-2 - TRBV7-2 CASSDPGQGMTGELFF
TRBJ1-4 - TRBV3-1/TRBV3-2 CASSQEGTGGEKLFF
TRBJ2-7 once TRBV9 CASSVSQGSYEQYF
TRBJ1-2 - TRBV25-1 CASSDRAGGVYGYTF
TRBJ2-7 - TRBV5-4 CASSPPGQGLTYEQYF
TRBJ2-5 - TRBV4-2 CASSQATHASGGETQYF
TRBJ1-3 - TRBV14 CASSGTGAMDYSGNTIYF
TRBJ1-1 - TRBV11-2 CASSSPLGTPWMNTEAFF
TRBJ2-2 - TRBV27 CASSQRDRGTGELFF
TRBJ2-1 - TRBV4-3 CASSQSRGTGNEQFF
TRBJ2-7 - TRBV18 CASSPPGLAGGSYEQYF
TRBJ2-3 once TRBV5-1 CASSQGLAGSTDTQYF
TRBJ2-7 - TRBV9 CASSGMGDGPYEQYF
TRBJ1-5 - TRBV24-1 CATTRRDLSNQPQHF
TRBJ2-2 few TRBV7-7 CASSKGMNTGELFF
TRBJ2-7 - TRBV6-6 CASSKLAGDYEQYF